Described below is a single T cell receptor (beta chain) sequence and its context. One end of the junction fails to match germline, which may point to a read error. This table comes from immunoSEQ multiplex PCR, and its TCRdb copy is limited to in-frame clones, with some not included. The top ten clones hold about 7.1% of a sample with a few hundred thousand clones, about 83% of them seen once. This sample's treatment: about 20 received Ad26.COV2.S at low or high dose, single or two shots; several received placebo; per-sample allocation not given. Specimens were obtained on day 63 following the first vaccine or placebo injection. Expression of Wuhan-strain SARS-CoV-2 spike came from the Ad26 vector that formed the vaccine. The record originates from a study of Ad26.COV2.S vaccination and SARS-CoV-2 variants. Study information: In the COV1001 trial, the donor was in the Ad26.COV2.S arm.

This material consisted of peripheral blood, taken in a trial of Ad26.COV2.S vaccine versus placebo. The sequence came from a person aged 18-60 years who received the Ad26.COV2.S COVID-19 vaccine or a placebo.

The CDR3 sequence: CASSHEAKRLPNF. The CDR3 DNA is TGTGCCAGCTCACACGAAGCCAAGCGGCTTCCCAACTTC. This chain links TRBV2 with TRBJ2-5; D possibly corresponds to TRBD2 (5 bases). The CDR3 runs to 13 residues. CDR1 and CDR2 (germline): SNHLY, FYNNEI.